The present entry profiles one TCR beta chain with its context. The data originate from a study of blood T cell repertoires in COVID-19. Study-wide background: Both acute and convalescent COVID-19 samples were obtained from the United States, Italy and Spain. T cells, B-cell-depleted T cells, or PBMCs provided the cDNA or gDNA that served as material.

As processed by the authors: Estimated nucleated cell counts came from reference gene primer amplification. Assay used: immunoSEQ multiplex PCR; TCRdb lists only in-frame clones, some missing. V and J calls plus clone size are reproduced from that table; the DNA served to infer D and trimming. The sample lists 250,000 to 400,000 clones, about 91% seen once, with approximately 1.8% in the top ten. Trimming pared 4 bases from V and 2 bases from J, leaving 18 bases between. The germline gives CDR1 LGHNA, CDR2 YNFKEQ. The CDR3 contains 16 residues. The chain is built from TRBV4-2 and TRBJ2-7, with D uncertain. The origin of this receptor is a woman aged 25 to 45 with COVID-19, enrolled during active disease. Sequenced input: peripheral blood. CDR3: CASSPTINSPPYEQYF. CDR3 DNA sequence: TGTGCCAGCAGCCCTACCATCAACAGCCCACCCTACGAGCAGTACTTC.